Shown below are 21 T cell receptor beta chains from a single sample sequenced in a study of CD8 T cells in ankylosing spondylitis. Which antigens these TCRs recognize remains unknown. Findings of the study overall: What seemed typical of ankylosing spondylitis blood was a TCR beta motif built from about eight highly homologous variants.

TCRdb re-derived calls from the 5' RACE reads in MiXCR, one entry per CDR3 protein. Among about 840,000 distinct CDR3 sequences listed, about 11% were seen once. The sequenced material came from blood, either unsorted or a sorted T cell fraction (not recorded which). These receptors were collected from a male donor with ankylosing spondylitis.

This clonotype has a handful of counts. At one boundary the junction diverges from the germline segment, which might be a read error. The chain uses TRBV27 and TRBJ2-1; 16 bases are shared with TRBD2. This CDR3 has 15 residues. Germline lookup yields CDR1 MNHEY and CDR2 SMNVEV (reference sequence). The CDR3 DNA sequence: TGTGCCAGCAGTTCGACACCGGGACTAGCGGGAGGGCCTATCTTC. This gives the protein CASSSTPGLAGGPIF.

This clonotype was detected only a few times. Written as DNA, the CDR3 is TGTGCCAGCAGCTTCCAGGGACAGGGCAATCAGCCCCAGCATTTT. Protein sequence: CASSFQGQGNQPQHF. This sequence joins TRBV7-2 and TRBJ1-5; 8 positions match TRBD1. CDR1 and CDR2 from the germline V gene are SGHTA and FQGNSA. The V gene end was trimmed by 3 bases and the J gene end by 2 bases; junction bases not matched to a gene: 3. The CDR3 covers 15 residues.

A few counts support this clonotype. V usage is TRBV20-1 and J usage is TRBJ1-1, with D possibly TRBD1 on 5 matching bases. The CDR3 has 13 amino acids. CDR1 is DFQATT, CDR2 SNEGSKA, per germline (reference sequence). Trimming removed 7 bases from V and 2 bases from J, with 14 bases in between. This CDR3 is CSVRREPNTEAFF. The CDR3, as DNA: TGCAGTGTCCGCAGGGAACCTAACACTGAAGCTTTCTTT.

This clonotype was counted only a few times. The chain uses TRBV11-2 and TRBJ2-7, with D unclear. The CDR3 has 15 amino acids. Germline V gives CDR1 SGHAT, CDR2 FQNNGV. The V gene lost 1 base and the J gene lost 5 bases, with 15 bases spanning the gap. The CDR3 DNA reads TGTGCCAGCAGCTTAGGGTCAGGCCGGTCGGACGAGCAGTACTTC. Residues: CASSLGSGRSDEQYF.

This clonotype occurred a few times. The chain uses TRBV5-5 and TRBJ1-4, with a tentative D call TRBD1 (6 bases). Germline CDR1 SGHKS, CDR2 YYEKEE (reference sequence). Trimming took 0 bases from V and 3 from J, leaving 12 bases between them. CDR3 length: 16 amino acids. The CDR3 region has the DNA TGTGCCAGCAGCTTGGATTGGGGGCGTGCTAATGAAAAACTGTTTTTT. Translation: CASSLDWGRANEKLFF.

This clonotype was counted at least ten times. The chain's CDR3 is CASRRPGGPHEQFF. Here the CDR3 DNA reads TGTGCCAGCAGGCGACCGGGAGGGCCTCATGAGCAGTTCTTC. The V call is TRBV12-3 or TRBV12-4, the J call TRBJ2-1; 8 bases agree with TRBD2. The CDR3 loop spans 14 amino acids. After removal of 6 bases from V and 8 bases from J, the junction contained 9 bases not matched to a gene.

This clonotype has ten or more counts. The chain is built from TRBV5-6 and TRBJ2-3; either TRBD1 or TRBD2 may fit D (6 bases each). There are 17 residues in the CDR3. V dropped 1 base and J dropped 5 bases, with 20 bases sitting between them. The germline gives CDR1 SGHDT, CDR2 YYEEEE. As DNA, the CDR3 is TGTGCCAGCAGCTTGAGGTGGGGGGCCGGAACGGAAGATACGCAGTATTTT. This encodes CASSLRWGAGTEDTQYF.

In its sample, this clonotype was seen a few times. This chain links TRBV20-1 with TRBJ1-1; 7 nucleotides agree with TRBD1. The V and J ends lost 0 bases and 7 bases, in that order; junction bases with no gene match: 11. Germline CDR1 and CDR2: DFQATT and SNEGSKA (reference sequence). The CDR3 runs to 15 residues. This CDR3 is CSARDGPGRGLEAFF. CDR3 nucleotide sequence: TGCAGTGCTAGAGATGGTCCTGGGAGGGGGCTTGAAGCTTTCTTT.

The rearrangement joins TRBV27 to TRBJ2-3; D possibly uses TRBD1 or TRBD2 (5 bases each). CDR3 length: 14 amino acids. V dropped 3 bases and J dropped 2 bases, with 9 bases sitting between them. Per germline, CDR1 MNHEY and CDR2 SMNVEV (reference sequence). DNA of the CDR3: TGTGCCAGCAGTTTTTGGGGGTACACAGATACGCAGTATTTT. This gives the protein CASSFWGYTDTQYF.

In DNA form, the CDR3 reads TGTGCCAGCACCCCCAAGGTGGTAGCGGACACAGATACGCAGTATTTT. It specifies CASTPKVVADTDTQYF. V usage is TRBV6-1 and J usage is TRBJ2-3, with TRBD2 as a possible D gene (6 bases). V lost 7 bases, J lost 2 bases, and 19 bases lay in between. Germline-derived CDR1 and CDR2 are MNHNS and SASEGT. CDR3 length: 16 residues.

V is TRBV2 and J is TRBJ2-1; a possible D gene is TRBD2 (6 bases). Trimming pared 1 base from V and 10 bases from J, leaving 11 bases between. The CDR3 runs 13 residues. Germline lookup yields CDR1 SNHLY and CDR2 FYNNEI. CDR3 loop: CASSEVRGDEQFF. The CDR3 DNA reads TGTGCCAGCAGTGAAGTGCGGGGCGACGAGCAGTTCTTC.

The chain carries TRBV5-1 and TRBJ2-1, with TRBD2 matching 8 bases. The CDR3 has 13 residues. V lost 3 bases and J lost 16; bases outside the gene matches: 12. Germline CDR1 SGHRS, CDR2 YFSETQ. The CDR3 loop is CASSSSTSARIFF. Here the CDR3 DNA reads TGCGCCAGCAGCTCCTCGACTAGCGCCCGGATCTTCTTC. The full variable domain, its missing parts supplied by reference TRBV5-1 and TRBJ2-1, is KAGVTQTPRYLIKTRGQQVTLSCSPISGHRSVSWYQQTPGQGLQFLFEYFSETQRNKGNFPGRFSGRQFSNSRSEMNVSTLELGDSALYLCASSSSTSARIFFGPGTRLTVL.

V and J are TRBV28 and TRBJ2-1; 8 nucleotides agree with TRBD1. The germline V gene encodes CDR1 MDHEN and CDR2 SYDVKM. This CDR3 spans 14 amino acids. J gave up 8 bases and V 7 bases, and 10 bases lay outside the gene matches. CDR3 sequence reads: CASMERTGKDEQFF. CDR3 bases: TGTGCCAGCATGGAACGGACAGGGAAGGATGAGCAGTTCTTC.

This chain links TRBV5-4 with TRBJ2-7; D may be TRBD2 (6 bases). V gave up 4 bases and J gave up 8 bases, with 16 bases separating them. The CDR3 runs to 13 residues. The germline gives CDR1 SGHNT, CDR2 YYREEE (reference sequence). The CDR3 region is CASSPAASDKQYF. The CDR3 DNA sequence: TGTGCCAGCAGCCCAGCAGCTAGCGACAAGCAGTACTTC.

This clonotype was picked up a small number of times. The rearrangement uses TRBV5-5 and TRBJ2-1, with TRBD1 matching 7 bases. Looked up from germline, CDR1 is SGHKS and CDR2 is YYEKEE (reference sequence). The CDR3 is 16 residues long. V was clipped by 1 base and J by 0 bases; unmatched bases: 4. This chain's CDR3 is CASSLYGQASYNEQFF. In DNA form, the CDR3 reads TGTGCCAGCAGCTTGTACGGACAGGCCTCCTACAATGAGCAGTTCTTC.

There are a few counts of this clonotype. This chain links TRBV7-2 with TRBJ2-7; 8 bases map to TRBD2. CDR3 length: 14 amino acids. Germline V lookup: CDR1 SGHTA, CDR2 FQGNSA. Trimming removed 5 bases from V and 4 bases from J; junction bases left unmatched: 7. The CDR3 bases are TGTGCCAGCAGCGGCCGGGGGGGGTTTTACGAGCAGTACTTC. This gives the protein CASSGRGGFYEQYF.

This clonotype was found a few times. The V and J genes are TRBV20-1 and TRBJ2-3; no clear D. V was cut by 3 bases and J by 1 base, with 5 bases left in between. The CDR3 sequence is 12 residues long. Looked up from germline, CDR1 is DFQATT and CDR2 is SNEGSKA (reference sequence). CDR3 residues: CSARKRTDTQYF. The DNA of the CDR3 is TGCAGTGCTAGGAAACGCACAGATACGCAGTATTTT.

This clonotype was counted ten times or more. This chain joins TRBV12-3 or TRBV12-4 and TRBJ1-6, with unresolved D. Trimming shortened V by 5 bases and J by 7 bases, and 9 bases separated the two germline ends. The CDR3 covers 13 residues. CDR3 residues: CASSDQWNSPLHF. CDR3 sequence (DNA): TGTGCCAGCAGTGATCAATGGAATTCACCCCTCCACTTT.

The chain uses TRBV30 and TRBJ2-2; TRBD1 might be the D (6 bases). Trimming took 5 bases from V and 3 from J, leaving 13 bases between them. CDR3 length equals 14 residues. CDR1 and CDR2 from the germline V gene are GTSNPN and SVGIG (reference sequence). CDR3 sequence (DNA): TGTGCCTGGGACCAGGGGACCCACACCGGGGAGCTGTTTTTT. This codes for CAWDQGTHTGELFF.

This clonotype came up a few times. CDR3 coding DNA: TGTGCCAGCCGACAGGGGGCTTATGGCTACACCTTC. This codes for CASRQGAYGYTF. V is TRBV6-5 and J is TRBJ1-2; TRBD1 aligns across 10 bases. From germline, CDR1 is MNHEY and CDR2 SVGAGI. This CDR3 comprises 12 residues. V lost 8 bases, J lost 5 bases, and 2 bases stayed unmatched.

The J gene is TRBJ1-4, the V gene TRBV20-1; 10 nucleotides match TRBD1. The CDR3 has 13 amino acids. The germline V gene encodes CDR1 DFQATT and CDR2 SNEGSKA (reference sequence). V was clipped by 7 bases and J by 2 bases; unmatched bases: 1. In DNA form, the CDR3 reads TGCAGTGTGGGACAGGGGACTAATGAAAAACTGTTTTTT. This sequence encodes CSVGQGTNEKLFF.